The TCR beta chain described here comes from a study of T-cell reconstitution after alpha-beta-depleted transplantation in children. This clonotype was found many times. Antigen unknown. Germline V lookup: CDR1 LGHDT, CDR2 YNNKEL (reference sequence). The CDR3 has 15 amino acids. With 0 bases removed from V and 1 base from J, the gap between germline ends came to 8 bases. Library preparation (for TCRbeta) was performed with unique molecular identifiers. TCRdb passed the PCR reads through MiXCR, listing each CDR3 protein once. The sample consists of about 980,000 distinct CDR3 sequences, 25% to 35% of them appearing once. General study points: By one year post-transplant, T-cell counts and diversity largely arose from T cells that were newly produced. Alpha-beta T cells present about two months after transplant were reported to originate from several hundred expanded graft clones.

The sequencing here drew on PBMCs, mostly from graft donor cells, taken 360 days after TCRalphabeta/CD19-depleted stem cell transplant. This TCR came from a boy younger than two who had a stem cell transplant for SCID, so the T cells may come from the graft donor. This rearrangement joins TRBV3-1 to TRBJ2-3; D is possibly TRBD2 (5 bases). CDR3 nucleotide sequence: TGTGCCAGCAGCCAAGATCCCGGGGGCACAGATACGCAGTATTTT. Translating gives CASSQDPGGTDTQYF.